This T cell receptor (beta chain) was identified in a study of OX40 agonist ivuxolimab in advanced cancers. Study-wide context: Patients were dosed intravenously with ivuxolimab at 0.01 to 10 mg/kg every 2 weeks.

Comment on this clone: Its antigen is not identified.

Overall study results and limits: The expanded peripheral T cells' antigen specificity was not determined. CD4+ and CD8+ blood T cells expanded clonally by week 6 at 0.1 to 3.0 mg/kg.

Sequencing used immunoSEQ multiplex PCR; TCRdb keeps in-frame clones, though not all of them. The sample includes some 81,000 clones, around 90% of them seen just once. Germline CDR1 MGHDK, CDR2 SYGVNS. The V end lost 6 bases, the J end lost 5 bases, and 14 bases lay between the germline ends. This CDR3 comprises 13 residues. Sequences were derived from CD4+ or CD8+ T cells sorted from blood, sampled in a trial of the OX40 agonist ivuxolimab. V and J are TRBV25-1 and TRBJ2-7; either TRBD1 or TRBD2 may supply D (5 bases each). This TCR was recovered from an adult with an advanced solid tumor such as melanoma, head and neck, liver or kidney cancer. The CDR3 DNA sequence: TGTGCCAGCAGCGGGACCCTTCGGGACGAGCAGTACTTC. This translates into CASSGTLRDEQYF.